This T cell receptor beta chain emerged from a study of T cell responses to AZD1222 COVID-19 vaccine. Points from the study as a whole: Females outnumbered males among donors, who were mostly white British; clonal diversity was possibly underestimated. At baseline, seropositivity was found in only six or seven AZD1222 recipients.

Germline CDR1 and CDR2: GTSNPN and SVGIG (reference sequence). CDR3 length: 14 residues. The V gene lost 1 base and the J gene lost 8 bases, with 14 bases spanning the gap. Method: immunoSEQ multiplex PCR; TCRdb's copy keeps in-frame clones and lacks some. The table shows 150,000 to 200,000 clones, with 80% to 95% occurring only once. Note on this clone: Its specificity is not known.

Sequencing used peripheral blood, obtained on day 0 of AZD1222 vaccination. The origin of this receptor is an adult in good health. The chain employs TRBV30 and TRBJ1-4; D remains ambiguous. For the CDR3, the DNA is TGTGCCTGGAGTGCTCGAACATTGGGCGAAAAACTGTTTTTT. Its translation is CAWSARTLGEKLFF.